The rows below give T cell receptor beta chains drawn from one sample of a study of cytomegalovirus exposure and HLA in healthy donors. Profiled with immunoSEQ multiplex PCR; TCRdb holds only in-frame clones, not every one. Found here are 110,000 or so clones, about 79% of them singletons; the top ten hold around 2.3%. Sequencing was carried out using PBMCs. These receptors were taken from a woman under 30 in good health and CMV-seronegative. Each CDR3 is given with its conserved first and last residue. D genes are given only for firm matches. Clone size is not always given. Where it is, it says once, few, many or a class for expanded clones.

j_call clone_size d_call v_call cdr3_aa cdr3_nt
TRBJ2-6 - - TRBV15 CATCRGGAKDGANVLTF TGTGCCACCTGTCGTGGGGGGGCGAAGGATGGGGCCAACGTCCTGACTTTC
TRBJ2-2 - TRBD1 TRBV2 CAGLEGQKAGELFF TGTGCCGGGCTTGAGGGACAGAAGGCCGGGGAGCTGTTTTTT
TRBJ2-5 - TRBD2 TRBV28 CASSSTSAGGETQYF TGTGCCAGCAGTTCTACCTCTGCGGGAGGAGAGACCCAGTACTTC
TRBJ2-1 - TRBD2 TRBV7-7 CASSQSGAYNEQFF TGTGCTAGCAGCCAGAGCGGGGCCTACAATGAGCAGTTCTTC
TRBJ1-1 - - TRBV27 CASTSGYRTEAFF TGTGCCAGCACTTCAGGGTATCGAACTGAAGCTTTCTTT
TRBJ2-1 - TRBD2 TRBV18 CASSPLAGQNNEQFF TGTGCCAGCTCACCGCTAGCGGGGCAAAACAATGAGCAGTTCTTC
TRBJ1-2 - - TRBV5-4 CASSSPRGYYGYTF TGTGCCAGCAGCTCTCCCCGGGGGTACTATGGCTACACCTTC
TRBJ2-7 once TRBD1 TRBV28 CASQPGQAYEQYF TGTGCCAGTCAGCCGGGACAGGCCTACGAGCAGTACTTC
TRBJ1-1 - - TRBV7-2 CASSRAGTSGSEAFF TGTGCCAGCAGCCGAGCCGGGACAAGTGGCTCTGAAGCTTTCTTT
TRBJ1-5 - - TRBV6-1 CASSEGRVDNQPQHF TGTGCCAGCAGTGAAGGCAGGGTGGACAATCAGCCCCAGCATTTT
TRBJ1-1 - - TRBV27 CASSLVGGSTEAFF TGTGCCAGCAGTTTAGTCGGGGGGAGCACTGAAGCTTTCTTT
TRBJ2-6 few - TRBV18 CASSPRGSSGANVLTF TGTGCCAGCTCACCAAGGGGTAGCTCTGGGGCCAACGTCCTGACTTTC
TRBJ2-2 - - TRBV2 CASTPAGAYANTGELFF TGTGCCAGCACCCCGGCGGGGGCATACGCGAACACCGGGGAGCTGTTTTTT
TRBJ2-6 - - TRBV29-1 CSVDGGAGANVLTF TGCAGCGTTGACGGGGGTGCTGGGGCCAACGTCCTGACTTTC
TRBJ1-1 - - TRBV11-3 CASSLDRATEAFF TGTGCCAGCAGCTTAGACAGGGCCACTGAAGCTTTCTTT
TRBJ2-2 once - TRBV6-5 CASSSPGQPNTGELFF TGTGCCAGCAGTTCGCCGGGACAACCGAACACCGGGGAGCTGTTTTTT
TRBJ1-5 once - TRBV7-2 CASSLGAISNQPQHF TGTGCCAGCAGTCTAGGAGCGATTAGCAATCAGCCCCAGCATTTT
TRBJ1-4 - TRBD1 TRBV4-3 CASSQEGRNWGTGDEKLFF TGCGCCAGCAGCCAAGAAGGTCGCAATTGGGGGACAGGGGATGAAAAACTGTTTTTT
TRBJ1-2 - TRBD1 TRBV11-3 CASSLGQGRYGYTF TGTGCCAGCAGCTTGGGACAGGGTCGCTATGGCTACACCTTC
TRBJ2-1 - TRBD2 TRBV29-1 CSVEEGTSGSDEQFF TGCAGCGTTGAAGAAGGGACTAGCGGGAGTGATGAGCAGTTCTTC
TRBJ2-5 once - TRBV14 CASSRLLMETQYF TGTGCCAGCAGCCGACTGCTGATGGAGACCCAGTACTTC
TRBJ1-1 - TRBD1 TRBV28 CASRLRGPTEAFF TGTGCCAGCAGATTAAGGGGGCCCACTGAAGCTTTCTTT
TRBJ1-6 - - TRBV4-3 CASSPRPNSPLHF TGCGCCAGCAGCCCGAGGCCCAATTCACCCCTCCACTTT
TRBJ2-7 once TRBD2 TRBV28 CASSLSPLAGESYEQYF TGTGCCAGCAGCCTATCCCCCCTAGCGGGAGAATCCTACGAGCAGTACTTC
TRBJ1-2 - - TRBV5-4 CASSLVPDRLNGYTF TGTGCCAGCAGCTTGGTACCGGACAGATTAAATGGCTACACCTTC
TRBJ2-5 - - TRBV5-1 CASSTDLQETQYF TGCGCCAGCTCTACAGATCTCCAAGAGACCCAGTACTTC
TRBJ1-1 - - TRBV5-6 CASSLAVQVAMNTEAFF TGTGCCAGCAGCTTGGCCGTGCAGGTCGCCATGAACACTGAAGCTTTCTTT
TRBJ2-7 - - TRBV6-5 CASSDEAGSYEQYF TGTGCCAGCAGTGACGAAGCGGGTTCCTACGAGCAGTACTTC
TRBJ2-1 - TRBD2 TRBV4-1 CASSPPAGVGEQFF TGCGCCAGCAGCCCTCCCGCGGGGGTCGGGGAGCAGTTCTTC
TRBJ2-7 - TRBD1 TRBV19 CASSIIRDRAYEQYF TGTGCCAGTAGTATCATCCGGGACAGAGCCTACGAGCAGTACTTC
TRBJ2-2 - TRBD1 TRBV5-1 CASSLPGQGNTGELFF TGCGCCAGCAGCTTGCCCGGACAGGGAAACACCGGGGAGCTGTTTTTT
TRBJ1-1 - - TRBV7-2 CASSSYGAEAFF TGTGCCAGCAGCTCCTACGGGGCTGAAGCTTTCTTT
TRBJ1-2 - - TRBV16 CASSQTDRGGYTF TGTGCCAGCAGCCAGACGGACAGAGGGGGCTACACCTTC
TRBJ1-2 - TRBD1 TRBV6-6 CASSYFRTGDGYTF TGTGCCAGCAGTTACTTTCGGACAGGGGATGGCTACACCTTC
TRBJ1-2 few TRBD1 TRBV2 CASSDRTGNYGYTF TGTGCCAGCAGTGACCGGACAGGTAACTATGGCTACACCTTC
TRBJ2-7 - TRBD2 TRBV29-1 CSVRSGTSSYEQYF TGCAGCGTAAGGAGCGGGACTAGCAGCTACGAGCAGTACTTC
TRBJ1-2 - - TRBV6-1 CASSEKQSYGYTF TGTGCCAGCAGTGAAAAACAGAGCTATGGCTACACCTTC
TRBJ1-1 - TRBD1 TRBV5-5 CASSQQRTGVNTEAFF TGTGCCAGCAGCCAACAACGGACAGGGGTGAACACTGAAGCTTTCTTT
TRBJ2-1 - TRBD2 TRBV2 CASSRTSGSANEQFF TGTGCCAGCAGCCGGACTAGCGGGAGTGCCAATGAGCAGTTCTTC
TRBJ2-7 - TRBD2 TRBV5-1 CASSLRSGRVYEQYF TGCGCCAGCAGCTTACGAAGCGGGAGGGTCTACGAGCAGTACTTC
TRBJ2-7 - - TRBV28 CASSFYTSSYEQYF TGTGCCAGCAGTTTCTATACGAGCTCCTACGAGCAGTACTTC
TRBJ1-2 - - TRBV7-9 CASSLDVTGYGYTF TGTGCCAGCAGCTTAGACGTGACAGGCTATGGCTACACCTTC
TRBJ1-1 - TRBD1 TRBV25-1 CASSAGPGGRNTEAFF TGTGCCAGCAGTGCGGGGCCAGGGGGGAGGAACACTGAAGCTTTCTTT
TRBJ2-7 - - TRBV5-4 CASSLAVSYEQYF TGTGCCAGCAGCTTGGCAGTCTCCTACGAGCAGTACTTC
TRBJ2-7 - TRBD1 TRBV19 CASSIWTGAYEQYF TGTGCCAGTAGTATATGGACAGGGGCGTACGAGCAGTACTTC
TRBJ1-1 - TRBD1 TRBV4-2 CASSQVRQGRPEAFF TGTGCCAGCAGCCAGGTCCGACAGGGAAGGCCTGAAGCTTTCTTT
TRBJ2-7 - TRBD1 TRBV9 CASSVQGASYEQYF TGTGCCAGCAGCGTACAGGGGGCCTCCTACGAGCAGTACTTC
TRBJ1-2 - - TRBV19 CATKPKGVGYGYTF TGTGCCACCAAGCCTAAAGGGGTAGGCTATGGCTACACCTTC
TRBJ2-1 - TRBD1 TRBV6-4 CASSPGGSYNEQFF TGTGCCAGCAGTCCAGGGGGTTCCTACAATGAGCAGTTCTTC